In this sample, the clone carrying this T cell receptor (beta chain) turned up many times. Its target is not known. These data come from a study of T cells in Graves' hyperthyroidism and ophthalmopathy. Points from the study as a whole: The blood repertoire included most of the expanded thyroid clonotypes above 0.001.

Researchers took RNA transcripts and amplified the TCR beta CDR3 regions from them. First-round RT-PCR with HTBI primers amplified the TCR CDR3 region. TCRdb called the multiplex PCR reads again in MiXCR, with one record for every CDR3 protein. In the table there are about 640,000 distinct CDR3 sequences, around 20% of which are singletons. V was trimmed by 7 bases and J by 0 bases, leaving 16 bases between them. The germline CDR1 and CDR2 sequences are SNHLY and FYNNEI. This CDR3 spans 16 amino acids. V is TRBV2 and J is TRBJ1-5, with unresolved D. The clonotype comes from a man younger than 45 with Graves' ophthalmopathy. Input material: blood. For the CDR3, the DNA is TGTGCCAGCAAAGAGGGCCGCCTCTATAGCAATCAGCCCCAGCATTTT. Translating gives CASKEGRLYSNQPQHF.